This T cell receptor (beta chain) was sequenced for a study of cytomegalovirus exposure and HLA in healthy donors. General observations from the study: The CMV antigen specificity of a few CMV-associated chains was confirmed through in vitro analysis. Rarity characterized most TCR sequences, yet some public TCRs appeared in many donors.

Clones were sequenced by immunoSEQ multiplex PCR, and TCRdb holds only the in-frame ones, with some missing. The sample yields about 120,000 clones, 85% to 90% seen once. As for this clone: Its target is unknown.

The CDR3 sequence is 12 residues long. V shed 4 bases and J 8 bases; nucleotides not matched to a gene: 3. Germline V gene sequence: CDR1 SQVTM, CDR2 ANQGSEA. The sequenced material came from PBMCs. This TCR was sampled from a woman under 30 in good health and CMV-seronegative. This sequence joins TRBV29-1 and TRBJ2-4, with 9 bases matching TRBD1. The CDR3: CSVGTGVDIQYF. CDR3 nucleotides: TGCAGCGTTGGGACAGGGGTGGACATTCAGTACTTC. Full variable domain (outside the CDR3, taken from reference TRBV29-1 and TRBJ2-4): SAVISQKPSRDICQRGTSLTIQCQVDSQVTMMFWYRQQPGQSLTLIATANQGSEATYESGFVIDKFPISRPNLTFSTLTVSNMSPEDSSIYLCSVGTGVDIQYFGAGTRLSVL.